What follows describes a single T cell receptor (beta chain). The data belong to a study of long-term antiretroviral therapy in people with HIV. V lost 6 bases to trimming and J lost 3 bases, with 17 bases between them. CDR1 and CDR2 (germline): MNHNY, SVGAGI (reference sequence). There are 15 residues in the CDR3. This was the immunoSEQ v3.0 assay at survey level. The assay was immunoSEQ multiplex PCR, and TCRdb's table has in-frame clones only and misses some. The table has roughly 11,000 clones, around nine tenths seen once; the top ten hold 15% to 25%. The rearrangement links TRBV6-6 to TRBJ1-2, with D maybe TRBD1 (5 bases). The sequence derives from a woman between 40 and 55 years old with HIV. Sequencing used unsorted PBMCs, obtained 0.2 years before starting antiretroviral therapy. CDR3 residues: CASSHPGTGDYGYTF. The CDR3 DNA reads as TGTGCCAGCAGCCACCCCGGGACTGGGGACTATGGCTACACCTTC.